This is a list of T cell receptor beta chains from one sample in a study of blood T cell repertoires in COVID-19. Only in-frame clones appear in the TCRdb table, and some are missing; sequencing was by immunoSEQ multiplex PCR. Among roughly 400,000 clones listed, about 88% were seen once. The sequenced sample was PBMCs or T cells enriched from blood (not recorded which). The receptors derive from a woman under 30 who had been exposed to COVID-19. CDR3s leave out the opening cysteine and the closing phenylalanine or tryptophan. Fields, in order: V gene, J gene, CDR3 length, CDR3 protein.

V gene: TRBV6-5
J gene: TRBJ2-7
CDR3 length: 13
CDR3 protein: ASSYNGQPRGEQY

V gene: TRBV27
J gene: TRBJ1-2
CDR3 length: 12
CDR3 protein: ASSFTGEVGGYT

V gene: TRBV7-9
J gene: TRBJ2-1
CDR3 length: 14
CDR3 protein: ASSPTSGGAYNEQF

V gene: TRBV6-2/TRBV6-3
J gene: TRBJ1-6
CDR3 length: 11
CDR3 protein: ASSWTGQSPLH

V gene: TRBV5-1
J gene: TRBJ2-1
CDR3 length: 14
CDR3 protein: ASSLIAGTAYNEQF

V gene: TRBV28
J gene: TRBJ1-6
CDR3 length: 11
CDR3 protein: ASTEQSISPLH

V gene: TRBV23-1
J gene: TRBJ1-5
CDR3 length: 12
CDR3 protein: ASSQSSGHQPQH

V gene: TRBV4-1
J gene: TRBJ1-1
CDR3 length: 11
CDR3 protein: ASSQDFGTEAF

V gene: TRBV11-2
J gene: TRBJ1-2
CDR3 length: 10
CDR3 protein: ASSLSGWGYT

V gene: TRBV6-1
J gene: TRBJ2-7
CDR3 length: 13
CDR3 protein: ASSEDGGPSYEQY

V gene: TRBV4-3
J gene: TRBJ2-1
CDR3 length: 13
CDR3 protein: ASSHGDRDYNEQF

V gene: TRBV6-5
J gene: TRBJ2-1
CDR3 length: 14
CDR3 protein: ASSYSRGRGGNEQF

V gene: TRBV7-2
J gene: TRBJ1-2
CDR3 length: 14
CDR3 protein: ASSLAKGVRVYGYT

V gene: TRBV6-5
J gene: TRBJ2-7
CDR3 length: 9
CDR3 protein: ASSYGSEQY

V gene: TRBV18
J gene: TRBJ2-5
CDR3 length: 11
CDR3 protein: ASSPPSQETQY

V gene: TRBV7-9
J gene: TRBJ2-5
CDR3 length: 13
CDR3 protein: ASSLSLAGQETQY

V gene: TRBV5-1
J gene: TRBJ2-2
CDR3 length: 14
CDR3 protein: ASDSGAGGQKGELF

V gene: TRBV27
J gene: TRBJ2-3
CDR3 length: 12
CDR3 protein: ASSLRRGTDTQY

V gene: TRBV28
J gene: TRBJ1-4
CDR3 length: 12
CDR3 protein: ASSHEGQGEKLF

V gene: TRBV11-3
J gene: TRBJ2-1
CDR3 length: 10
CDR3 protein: ASSFTGYEQF

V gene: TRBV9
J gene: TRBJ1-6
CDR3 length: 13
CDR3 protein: ASSPMTLPNSPLH

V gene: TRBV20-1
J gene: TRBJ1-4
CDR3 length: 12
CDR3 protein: SASVRGSTEKLF

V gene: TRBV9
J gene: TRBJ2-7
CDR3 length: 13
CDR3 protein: ASSESAQGSYEQY

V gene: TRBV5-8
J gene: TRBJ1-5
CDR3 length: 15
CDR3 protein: ASSLMRQAYSNQPQH

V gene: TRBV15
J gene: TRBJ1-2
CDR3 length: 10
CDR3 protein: ATSRAGAGYT

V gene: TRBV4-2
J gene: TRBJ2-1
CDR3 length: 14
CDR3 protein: ASSQDRAGGDNEQF

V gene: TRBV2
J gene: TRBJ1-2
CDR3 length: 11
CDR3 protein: ASSDQGAGGYT

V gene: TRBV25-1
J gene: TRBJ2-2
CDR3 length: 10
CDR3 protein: ASSEFHGELF

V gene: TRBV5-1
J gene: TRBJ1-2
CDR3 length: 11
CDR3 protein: ASSLQEGNGYT

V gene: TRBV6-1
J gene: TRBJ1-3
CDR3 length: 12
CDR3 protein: ASSRAASGNTIY

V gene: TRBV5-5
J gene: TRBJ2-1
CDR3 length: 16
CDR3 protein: ASSKPSGGSAAYNEQF

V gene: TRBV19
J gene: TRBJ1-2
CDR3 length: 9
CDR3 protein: ASGRGYGYT

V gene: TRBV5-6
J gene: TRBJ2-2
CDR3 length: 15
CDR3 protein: ASSLGAGTGVTGELF

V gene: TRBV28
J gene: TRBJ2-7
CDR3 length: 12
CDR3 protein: ASTLSGGRYEQY

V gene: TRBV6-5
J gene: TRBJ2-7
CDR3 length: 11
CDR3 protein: ASIAGGPYEQY

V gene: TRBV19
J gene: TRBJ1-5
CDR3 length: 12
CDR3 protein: ASTQREGNQPQH

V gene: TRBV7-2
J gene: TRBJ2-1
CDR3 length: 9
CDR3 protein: ASSSGFEQF

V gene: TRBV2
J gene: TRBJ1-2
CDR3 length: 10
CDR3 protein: ASGTQGYGYT

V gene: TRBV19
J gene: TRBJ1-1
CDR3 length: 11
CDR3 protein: ASNYNFNTEAF

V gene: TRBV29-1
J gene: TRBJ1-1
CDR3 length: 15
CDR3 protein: SVEVQGRQLMNTEAF

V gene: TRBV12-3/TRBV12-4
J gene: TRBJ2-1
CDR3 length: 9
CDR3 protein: ASNKNNEQF

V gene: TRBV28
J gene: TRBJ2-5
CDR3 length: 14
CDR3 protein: ASSFLLTSGGETQY

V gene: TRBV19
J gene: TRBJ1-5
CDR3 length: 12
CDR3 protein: ASRDRGLSQPQH

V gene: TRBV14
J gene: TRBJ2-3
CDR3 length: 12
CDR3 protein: ASRFRYSTDTQY

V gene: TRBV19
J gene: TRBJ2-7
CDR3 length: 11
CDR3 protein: ASSMGSTYEQY

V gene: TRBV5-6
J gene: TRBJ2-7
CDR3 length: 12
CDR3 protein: ASSWGGQVYEQY

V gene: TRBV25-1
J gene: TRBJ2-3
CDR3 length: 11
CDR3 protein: ASSEYTGDTQY

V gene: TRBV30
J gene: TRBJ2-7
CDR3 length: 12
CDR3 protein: AWRRQGSSYEQY

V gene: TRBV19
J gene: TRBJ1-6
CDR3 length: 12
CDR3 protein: ASSTWTGNSPLH

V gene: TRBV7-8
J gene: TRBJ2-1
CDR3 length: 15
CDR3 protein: ASSFLRTSGGLNEQF

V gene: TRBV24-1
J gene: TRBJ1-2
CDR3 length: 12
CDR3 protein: ATSPGQGYYGYT

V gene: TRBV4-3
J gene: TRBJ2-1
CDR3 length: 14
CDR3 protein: ASSQDGRGAGNEQF

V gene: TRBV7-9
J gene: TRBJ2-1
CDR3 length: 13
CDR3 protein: ASSLDPLQVIEQF

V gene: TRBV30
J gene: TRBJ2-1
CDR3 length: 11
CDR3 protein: AWNTGVSYEQF

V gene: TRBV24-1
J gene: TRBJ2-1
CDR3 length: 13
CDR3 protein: ATSDLNGGKDEQF

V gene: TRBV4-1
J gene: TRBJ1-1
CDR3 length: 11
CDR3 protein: ASSQSLNTEAF

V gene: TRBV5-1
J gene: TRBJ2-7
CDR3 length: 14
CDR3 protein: ASSGGTSGPAYEQY

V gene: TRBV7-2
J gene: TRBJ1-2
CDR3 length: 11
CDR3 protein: ASSLNRVDGYT

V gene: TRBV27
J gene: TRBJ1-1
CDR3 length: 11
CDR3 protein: ASSLSRGGEAF

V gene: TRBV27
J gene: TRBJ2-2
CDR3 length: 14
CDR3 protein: ASTSPLKSSPGELF